This T cell receptor beta chain was profiled in a study of shared clonotypes between healthy human individuals (dated by TCRdb to between 2020 and 2021). Turning to the overall study: A few men and a couple of women, aged 18 to 49 years, made up the cohort. To estimate repertoire size and how much clonotype sharing occurs between individuals, the study deeply sequenced the blood TCR repertoires of a handful of healthy adults. Libraries were prepared and TCR repertoires were sequenced by different laboratories using diverse techniques, in order to increase sequencing depth and limit assay-specific biases. Leukapheresis yielded between about 0.8 and 9.5 billion PBMCs per donor. Study-wide findings and limitations: The genetic and exposure-history diversity represented was limited by the small number of donors. Sampling was limited to blood, and TCR repertoires in tissue likely differ from TCR repertoires in blood. Pairwise subsampling indicated that sequencing depth was expected to affect the degree of clonotype sharing among donors.

The donors were healthy, HIV-negative adults with no recently reported acute infections or vaccinations. All donors were Caucasian adults living in Nashville, Tennessee, USA. For unsorted samples, 90 million or so PBMCs were counted and genomic DNA was extracted with the QIAamp DNA Blood Mini kit. Blood was obtained by leukapheresis, after which PBMCs were separated by Ficoll-Histopaque density gradient centrifugation and cryopreserved in liquid nitrogen vapor phase. Using the deep immunoSEQ assay, TCR CDR3 regions were amplified from genomic DNA by multiplex PCR. Extracted genomic DNA from each cell subset was distributed evenly across all wells of several immunoSEQ 96-well plates, and each plate was treated as a replicate. Each replicate PCR for unsorted PBMC received 300 to 350 ng genomic DNA, equal to tens of thousands of T cell genomes. Ten immunoSEQ deep assay plates were used to sequence unsorted PBMC genomic DNA. Purified libraries were quantified with a Qubit 3.0 fluorometer, sized on a Bioanalyzer 2100, and re-quantified with the KAPA Library Quantification kit. Each immunoSEQ 96-well plate was sequenced on its own single-read 150-cycle Illumina NextSeq 550 flow cell. As for the authors' bioinformatics: Because only junctional sequences without quality scores were contained in the immunoSEQ output, filtering matching that applied to full-length reads could not be performed. To assign V/J genes and CDR3, sequences were annotated using PyIR, a Python wrapper for IgBLAST v1.9, with IMGT germline references. Any read was removed if the V/J assignment was weak (E-value above 1e-6), the CDR3 was missing, or the read contained stop codons, out-of-frame junctions, or ambiguous translated residues. V3J clonotypes were defined as sequences sharing the same inferred V gene, J gene, and CDR3 amino acid sequence. To compute the percentage overlap between repertoires, the number of shared unique clonotypes was divided by the size of the smaller repertoire. Richness of each repertoire was evaluated using RTK rarefaction, the Chao1 estimator, and Recon v2.1 estimates of unobserved clonotypes. TCRdb mirrors the immuneACCESS table, restricted to in-frame sequences. Some clones are absent from its copies; in checked studies, under half trace to an unresolved V gene, and the reason for the others is unknown. V, J and clone size derive from that table, while D and trimming were established from the DNA sequence. This sample gives 490,000 or so clones in total; 70% to 80% of them show up just once. Of the sample, 13% falls within the top ten clones.

In regard to this clone: No cognate antigen has been identified for it. No quality values exist for individual bases; no much larger clone is one base distant. In the same sample, other DNA sequences code for this CDR3.

V and J are truncated by 0 bases and 3 bases respectively, leaving an intervening sequence of 6 bases. CDR1 and CDR2 (SGDLS, YYNGEE) derive from the germline V gene. The CDR3 goes from the cysteine to the phenylalanine over 13 residues. Just the 39-base CDR3 DNA is kept, in frame starting at base 1. Sequencing input: PBMCs. The V gene is TRBV9 and the J gene is TRBJ1-1; the D gene is perhaps TRBD1, on 5 matching bases. The receptor was isolated from a woman aged 40 to 55 in good health. Some clones in this sample may be carry-over from other donors' samples. The CDR3 sequence is CASSVGGDTEAFF. The sequence in DNA is TGTGCCAGCAGCGTAGGGGGCGACACTGAAGCTTTCTTT.